A single sample gave rise to the 14 T cell receptor beta chains below, sequenced in a study of identical twins. One entry per CDR3 protein, called by TCRdb with MiXCR from the 5' RACE reads. Of over 600,000 distinct CDR3 sequences listed, 21% are singletons. The data also belong to a second study, concerning T cells expressing NK-cell markers.

Sequenced: PBMCs. The receptors originated from a young woman in good health.

The chain is built from TRBV7-2 and TRBJ2-3; D perhaps matches TRBD2 (6 bases). This CDR3 has 16 residues. Trimming removed 1 base from V and 0 bases from J, with 11 bases in between. Germline CDR1 reads SGHTA; CDR2 reads FQGNSA. This chain's CDR3 is CASSLVSAGSTDTQYF. CDR3 bases: TGTGCCAGCAGCTTAGTTAGTGCGGGGAGCACAGATACGCAGTATTTT.

This clonotype was observed a few times. V and J are TRBV29-1 and TRBJ1-2, with D possibly being TRBD1 (6 bases). The CDR3 is made up of 14 amino acids. Germline V gene sequence: CDR1 SQVTM, CDR2 ANQGSEA. Trimming shortened V by 7 bases and J by 7 bases, and 22 bases separated the two germline ends. CDR3 coding DNA: TGCAGCGCTCTCTCAGGGGTACAGGGTCGTGGCTACACCTTC. This translates into CSALSGVQGRGYTF.

The table lists this clonotype with a count of one. The rearrangement links TRBV5-1 to TRBJ2-1; D is tentatively TRBD1 or TRBD2 (6 bases each). CDR1 is SGHRS, CDR2 YFSETQ, per germline. CDR3 length: 14 amino acids. V shed 4 bases and J shed 7 bases, with 15 bases lying between them. Written as DNA, the CDR3 is TGCGCCAGCAGCCCCCTCGGGGGCGTTAATGAGCAGTTCTTC. The encoded protein is CASSPLGGVNEQFF.

This chain joins TRBV7-9 and TRBJ2-7, with D possibly being TRBD1 (6 bases). The CDR3 runs 17 residues. Germline-derived CDR1 and CDR2 are SEHNR and FQNEAQ (reference sequence). Trimming pared 4 bases from V and 0 bases from J, leaving 19 bases between. CDR3 protein: CASSSNFRRQASYEQYF. The CDR3 region has the DNA TGTGCCAGCAGCTCAAACTTTAGGCGACAGGCCTCCTACGAGCAGTACTTC.

DNA of the CDR3: TGTGCCAGCAGCCGGACCGGGACTAGCGGGAGAATAGATACGCAGTATTTT. This gives the protein CASSRTGTSGRIDTQYF. The chain has TRBV7-9 and TRBJ2-3; TRBD2 matches at 14 bases. After removal of 5 bases from V and 5 bases from J, the junction contained 9 bases not matched to a gene. Germline assignment: CDR1 SEHNR and CDR2 FQNEAQ (reference sequence). The CDR3 length is 17 residues.

The sample holds a few counts of this clonotype. The V and J genes are TRBV27 and TRBJ2-5, with 15 bases identical to TRBD2. The V segment lost 1 base and the J segment 5 bases; nucleotides outside the gene matches: 5. CDR1 MNHEY and CDR2 SMNVEV come from the germline V gene (reference sequence). CDR3 size: 17 residues. The CDR3 loop is CASSLLGLAGGWETQYF. As DNA, the CDR3 is TGTGCCAGCAGTTTATTGGGACTAGCGGGAGGATGGGAGACCCAGTACTTC.

J is TRBJ2-1 and V is TRBV6-1; 9 bases are shared with TRBD2. This CDR3 has 17 amino acids. The V gene end was trimmed by 8 bases and the J gene end by 0 bases; junction bases not matched to a gene: 11. Germline-derived CDR1 and CDR2 are MNHNS and SASEGT. DNA for the CDR3: TGTGCCAGCTCCTCCACTAGCGGGCCCTTCTCCTACAATGAGCAGTTCTTC. It codes for CASSSTSGPFSYNEQFF.

This clonotype was seen only a few times. The chain uses TRBV5-6 and TRBJ2-5; the D gene could be TRBD1 or TRBD2 (5 bases each). The CDR3 covers 14 residues. The ends were cut back, 0 bases at V and 2 bases at J, with 8 bases in the middle. Germline loops: CDR1 SGHDT, CDR2 YYEEEE. CDR3 amino acids: CASSLGWGQETQYF. The CDR3 region has the DNA TGTGCCAGCAGCTTGGGATGGGGGCAAGAGACCCAGTACTTC.

This chain uses TRBV20-1 with TRBJ1-5; D is possibly TRBD1 (5 bases). Looked up from germline, CDR1 is DFQATT and CDR2 is SNEGSKA (reference sequence). This CDR3 comprises 14 residues. Trimming stripped 1 base from V and 3 bases from J, with 10 bases between. The CDR3 reads CSARAGGPNQPQHF. The CDR3 DNA is TGCAGTGCTAGAGCCGGGGGTCCCAATCAGCCCCAGCATTTT.

This clonotype was counted a few times. The chain employs TRBV6-1 and TRBJ2-7, with 9 bases aligning to TRBD2. V lost 8 bases and J lost 3; bases outside the gene matches: 2. Germline CDR1 MNHNS, CDR2 SASEGT. This CDR3 region has 12 residues. Here the CDR3 reads CASGTSLYEQYF. DNA for the CDR3: TGTGCCAGCGGGACTAGCCTCTACGAGCAGTACTTC.

This clonotype was counted many times. The J gene is TRBJ2-7, the V gene TRBV20-1; perhaps D is TRBD1 or TRBD2 (7 bases each). Germline V gene lookup returns CDR1 DFQATT and CDR2 SNEGSKA (reference sequence). This CDR3 is 14 amino acids long. V was trimmed by 3 bases and J by 0 bases, leaving 12 bases between them. CDR3 protein: CSARGGGGSYEQYF. The DNA of the CDR3 is TGCAGTGCTAGGGGAGGGGGCGGCTCCTACGAGCAGTACTTC.

This clonotype was seen only a few times. V and J are TRBV12-3 or TRBV12-4 and TRBJ2-3, with TRBD2 matching 11 bases. J was trimmed by 5 bases and V by 6 bases; bases with no gene match: 7. This CDR3 comprises 15 residues. The CDR3 DNA follows: TGTGCCAGCAGGGTACTAGCGGGAGCGGGAGATACGCAGTATTTT. Translating gives CASRVLAGAGDTQYF.

This chain joins TRBV9 and TRBJ2-3, with D possibly being TRBD1 or TRBD2 (5 bases each). Germline CDR1 SGDLS, CDR2 YYNGEE. The V end lost 4 bases, the J end lost 6 bases, and 15 bases lay between the germline ends. The CDR3 totals 14 residues. This CDR3 reads CASSPPAGADTQYF. The DNA for the CDR3 is TGTGCCAGCAGCCCACCCGCCGGGGCGGATACGCAGTATTTT. Filled out from reference TRBV9 and TRBJ2-3, the complete variable domain reads DSGVTQTPKHLITATGQRVTLRCSPRSGDLSVYWYQQSLDQGLQFLIQYYNGEERAKGNILERFSAQQFPDLHSELNLSSLELGDSALYFCASSPPAGADTQYFGPGTRLTVL.

The V call is TRBV6-6, the J call TRBJ1-2, with D possibly matching TRBD1 (5 bases). Deletions cut 8 bases from V and 8 bases from J, with 18 bases between. This CDR3 has 13 residues. The germline CDR1 and CDR2 sequences are MNHNY and SVGAGI (reference sequence). The CDR3 DNA reads TGTGCCAGCGAGCTCCTAGGGGCGGGCGGCTACACCTTC. Residues: CASELLGAGGYTF.